This T cell receptor (beta chain) was obtained from a study of cytomegalovirus exposure and HLA in healthy donors. The CDR3 runs 15 residues. Germline V lookup: CDR1 SEHNR, CDR2 FQNEAQ (reference sequence). Trimming cost V 0 bases and J 5 bases, with 11 bases left between them. With respect to this clone: Its target is unknown.

PCR amplification relied on 60 Vbeta primers (plus 13 Jbeta primers). Profiling relied on immunoSEQ multiplex PCR, and the TCRdb table lists in-frame clones only, not all of them. In the table there are about 92,000 clones, approximately 85% of which are singletons. Study-wide results and caveats: Roughly uniform sequencing depth across donors was assumed, possibly incorrectly. The study found most TCR sequences rare, yet found some public TCRs in many donors.

The source is a woman under 30 in good health and CMV-seropositive. The sample was PBMCs. This chain connects TRBV7-9 to TRBJ1-5; D is perhaps TRBD1 (6 bases). DNA for the CDR3: TGTGCCAGCAGCTTAGCGGGGGCGCGGGATCAGCCCCAGCATTTT. Its protein product is CASSLAGARDQPQHF. Full variable domain (remainder filled in from reference TRBV7-9 and TRBJ1-5): DTGVSQNPRHKITKRGQNVTFRCDPISEHNRLYWYRQTLGQGPEFLTYFQNEAQLEKSRLLSDRFSAERPKGSFSTLEIQRTEQGDSAMYLCASSLAGARDQPQHFGDGTRLSIL.